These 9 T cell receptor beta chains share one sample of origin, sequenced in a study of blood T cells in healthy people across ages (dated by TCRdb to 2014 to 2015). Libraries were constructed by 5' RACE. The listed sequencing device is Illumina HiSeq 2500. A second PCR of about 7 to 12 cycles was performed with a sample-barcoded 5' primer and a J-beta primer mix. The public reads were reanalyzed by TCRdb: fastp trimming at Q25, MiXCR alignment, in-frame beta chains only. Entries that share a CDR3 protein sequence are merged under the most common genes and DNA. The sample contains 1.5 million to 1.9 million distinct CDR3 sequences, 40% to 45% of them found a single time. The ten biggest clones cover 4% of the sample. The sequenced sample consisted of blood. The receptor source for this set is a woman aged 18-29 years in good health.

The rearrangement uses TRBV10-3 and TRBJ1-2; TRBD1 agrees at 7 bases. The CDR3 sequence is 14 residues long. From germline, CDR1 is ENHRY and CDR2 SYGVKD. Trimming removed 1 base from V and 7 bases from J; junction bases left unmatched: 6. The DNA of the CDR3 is TGTGCCATCAGTGAGTTGACCAGGGACAGTGGCTACACCTTC. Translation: CAISELTRDSGYTF.

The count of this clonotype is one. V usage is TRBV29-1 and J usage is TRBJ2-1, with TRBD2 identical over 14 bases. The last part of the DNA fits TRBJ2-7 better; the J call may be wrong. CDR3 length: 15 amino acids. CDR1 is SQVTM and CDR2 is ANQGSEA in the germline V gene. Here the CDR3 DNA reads TGCAGCGTTGTCAGGACTAGCGGGGGGTACAATGAGCAGTACTTC. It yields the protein CSVVRTSGGYNEQYF.

The CDR3 loop is CSASTGTRTGELFF. The CDR3 DNA sequence: TGCAGTGCTAGCACCGGGACGAGGACCGGGGAGCTGTTTTTT. The chain uses TRBV20-1 and TRBJ2-2; D may match TRBD1 or TRBD2 (5 bases each). Trimming stripped 3 bases from V and 5 bases from J, with 13 bases between. Germline V lookup: CDR1 DFQATT, CDR2 SNEGSKA (reference sequence). The CDR3 is 14 residues long.

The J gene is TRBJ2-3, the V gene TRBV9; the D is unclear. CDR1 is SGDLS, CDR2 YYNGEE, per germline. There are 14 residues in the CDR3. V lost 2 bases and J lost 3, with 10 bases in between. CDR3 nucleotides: TGTGCCAGCAGCGTTGCGGAAGAGACAGATACGCAGTATTTT. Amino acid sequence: CASSVAEETDTQYF.

CDR3 in DNA: TGTGCCAGCAGTAGATCACCGGGACTAGCGGGGGCCAGGGAGTTCTTC. Protein: CASSRSPGLAGAREFF. This chain connects TRBV6-2 or TRBV6-3 to TRBJ2-1; the match to TRBD2 covers 14 bases. The CDR3 extends over 16 amino acids. Germline lookup yields CDR1 MNHEY and CDR2 SVGEGT. Trimming cost V 5 bases and J 14 bases; bases outside gene matches: 14.

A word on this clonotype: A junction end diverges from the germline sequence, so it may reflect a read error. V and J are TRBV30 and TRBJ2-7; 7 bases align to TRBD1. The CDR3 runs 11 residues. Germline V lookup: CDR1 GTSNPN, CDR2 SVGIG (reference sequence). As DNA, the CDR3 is TGTGCCGGGAGTGAAAGGGACAGCGAGTACTTC. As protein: CAGSERDSEYF.

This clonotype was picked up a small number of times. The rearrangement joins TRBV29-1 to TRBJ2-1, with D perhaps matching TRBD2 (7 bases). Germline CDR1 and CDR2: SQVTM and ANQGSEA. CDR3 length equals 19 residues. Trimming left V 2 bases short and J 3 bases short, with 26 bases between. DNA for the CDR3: TGCAGCGTTGAAAGGGGGGGTAAGGGGCCCGGGCGTGGCTACAATGAGCAGTTCTTC. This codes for CSVERGGKGPGRGYNEQFF.

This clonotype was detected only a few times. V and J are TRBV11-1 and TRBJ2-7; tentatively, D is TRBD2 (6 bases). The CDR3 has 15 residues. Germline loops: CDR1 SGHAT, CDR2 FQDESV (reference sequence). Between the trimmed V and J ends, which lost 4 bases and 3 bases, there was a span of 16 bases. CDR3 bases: TGTGCCAGCAGCTGGGGTAGCGGATTGAACTACGAGCAGTACTTC. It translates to CASSWGSGLNYEQYF.

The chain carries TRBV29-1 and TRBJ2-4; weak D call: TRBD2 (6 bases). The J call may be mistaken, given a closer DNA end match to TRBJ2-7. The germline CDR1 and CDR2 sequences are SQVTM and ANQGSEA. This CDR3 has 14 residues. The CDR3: CSVEYGGLRYEQYF. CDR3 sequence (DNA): TGCAGCGTTGAGTACGGGGGTCTCCGCTACGAGCAGTACTTC.